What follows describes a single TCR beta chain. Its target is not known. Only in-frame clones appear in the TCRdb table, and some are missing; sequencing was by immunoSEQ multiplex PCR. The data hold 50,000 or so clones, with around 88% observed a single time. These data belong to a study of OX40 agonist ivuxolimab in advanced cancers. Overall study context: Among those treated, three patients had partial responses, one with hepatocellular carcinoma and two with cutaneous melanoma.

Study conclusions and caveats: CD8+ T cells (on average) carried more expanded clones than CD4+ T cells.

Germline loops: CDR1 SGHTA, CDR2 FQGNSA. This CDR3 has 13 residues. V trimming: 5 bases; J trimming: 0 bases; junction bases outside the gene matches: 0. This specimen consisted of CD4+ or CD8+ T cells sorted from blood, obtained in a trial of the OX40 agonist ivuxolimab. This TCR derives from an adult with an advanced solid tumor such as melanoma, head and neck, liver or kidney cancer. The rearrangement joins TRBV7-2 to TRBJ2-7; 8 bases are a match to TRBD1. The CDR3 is CASSGQGSYEQYF. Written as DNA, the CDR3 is TGTGCCAGCAGCGGACAGGGCTCCTACGAGCAGTACTTC.